This T cell receptor (beta chain) was obtained from a study of CD8 T cells in ankylosing spondylitis. Study results and caveats: Disease-linked clones had a CD8+ phenotype and relatively low frequency in peripheral blood. Reports say disease-linked clones showed up significantly more in matched ankylosing spondylitis synovial fluid. It appeared that ankylosing spondylitis blood was characterized by a TCR beta motif of roughly 8 highly homologous variants.

This clonotype was seen many times. Its antigen is unknown. The authors made TCR beta libraries by quantitative 5'-RACE with molecular barcodes. TCRdb re-derived calls from the 5' RACE reads in MiXCR, one entry per CDR3 protein. The sample carries approximately 250,000 distinct CDR3 sequences, 20% to 30% recorded once. The CDR3 is 12 residues long. Per germline, CDR1 SQVTM and CDR2 ANQGSEA. V lost 7 bases and J 5 bases, leaving 14 bases between the germline ends. The clonotype comes from a male donor with ankylosing spondylitis or in good health (not recorded which). The specimen sequenced was blood, either unsorted or a sorted T cell fraction (not recorded which). This sequence joins TRBV29-1 and TRBJ2-5, with a possible D match to TRBD2 (7 bases). Written as DNA, the CDR3 is TGCAGCGCCCTAGGGGGAGGGGAGACCCAGTACTTC. It yields the protein CSALGGGETQYF.